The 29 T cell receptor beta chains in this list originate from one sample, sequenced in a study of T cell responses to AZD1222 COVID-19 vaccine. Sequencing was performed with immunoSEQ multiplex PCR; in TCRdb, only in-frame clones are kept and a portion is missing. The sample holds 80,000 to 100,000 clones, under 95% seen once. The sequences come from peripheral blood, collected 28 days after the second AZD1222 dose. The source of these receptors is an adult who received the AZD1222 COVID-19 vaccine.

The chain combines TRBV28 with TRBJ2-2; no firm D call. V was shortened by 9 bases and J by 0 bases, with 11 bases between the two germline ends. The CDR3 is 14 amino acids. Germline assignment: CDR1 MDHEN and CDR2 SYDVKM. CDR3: CASQARPNTGELFF. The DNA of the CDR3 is TGTGCCAGTCAGGCCAGGCCGAACACCGGGGAGCTGTTTTTT.

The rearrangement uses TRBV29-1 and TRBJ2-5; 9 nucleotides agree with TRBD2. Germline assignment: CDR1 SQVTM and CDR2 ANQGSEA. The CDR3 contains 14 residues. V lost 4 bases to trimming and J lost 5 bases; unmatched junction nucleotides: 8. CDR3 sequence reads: CSVVVGSGSETQYF. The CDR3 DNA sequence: TGCAGCGTTGTAGTTGGTAGCGGGAGTGAGACCCAGTACTTC. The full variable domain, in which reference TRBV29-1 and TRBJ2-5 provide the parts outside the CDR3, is SAVISQKPSRDICQRGTSLTIQCQVDSQVTMMFWYRQQPGQSLTLIATANQGSEATYESGFVIDKFPISRPNLTFSTLTVSNMSPEDSSIYLCSVVVGSGSETQYFGPGTRLLVL.

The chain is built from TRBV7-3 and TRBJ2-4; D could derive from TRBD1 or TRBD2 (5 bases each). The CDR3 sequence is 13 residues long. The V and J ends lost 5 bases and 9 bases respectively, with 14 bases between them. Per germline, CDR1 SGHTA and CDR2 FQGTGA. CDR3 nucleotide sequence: TGTGCCAGCAGCCCTACCAAGGGGAGCATTCAGTACTTC. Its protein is CASSPTKGSIQYF. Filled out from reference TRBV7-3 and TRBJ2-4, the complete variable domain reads GAGVSQTPSNKVTEKGKYVELRCDPISGHTALYWYRQSLGQGPEFLIYFQGTGAADDSGLPNDRFFAVRPEGSVSTLKIQRTERGDSAVYLCASSPTKGSIQYFGAGTRLSVL.

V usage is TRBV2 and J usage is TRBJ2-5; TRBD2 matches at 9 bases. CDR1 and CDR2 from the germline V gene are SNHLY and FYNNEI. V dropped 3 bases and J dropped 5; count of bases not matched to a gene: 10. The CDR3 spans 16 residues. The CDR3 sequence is CASSDGVAGDRETQYF. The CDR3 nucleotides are TGTGCCAGCAGTGATGGGGTAGCGGGGGATAGGGAGACCCAGTACTTC.

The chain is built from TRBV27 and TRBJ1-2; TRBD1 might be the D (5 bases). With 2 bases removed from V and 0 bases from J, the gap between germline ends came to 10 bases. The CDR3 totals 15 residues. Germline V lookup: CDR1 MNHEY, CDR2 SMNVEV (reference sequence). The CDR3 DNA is TGTGCCAGCAGTTTAAGGGGCGGAACTAACTATGGCTACACCTTC. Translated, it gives CASSLRGGTNYGYTF.

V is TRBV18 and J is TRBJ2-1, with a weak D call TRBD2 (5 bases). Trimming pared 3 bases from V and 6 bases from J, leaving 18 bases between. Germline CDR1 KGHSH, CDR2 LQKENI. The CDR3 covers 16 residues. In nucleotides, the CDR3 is TGTGCCAGCTCACCGGTAGGAGGATTCAAAACCAATGAGCAGTTCTTC. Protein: CASSPVGGFKTNEQFF.

Here the CDR3 reads CAWEDRGYEQYF. The CDR3 coding sequence is TGTGCCTGGGAGGACAGGGGCTACGAGCAGTACTTC. The chain couples TRBV30 to TRBJ2-7, with 9 bases fitting TRBD1. The germline CDR1 and CDR2 sequences are GTSNPN and SVGIG (reference sequence). Germline trimming cut 5 bases from V and 3 bases from J; bases unmatched to any gene: 2. The CDR3 is 12 residues long.

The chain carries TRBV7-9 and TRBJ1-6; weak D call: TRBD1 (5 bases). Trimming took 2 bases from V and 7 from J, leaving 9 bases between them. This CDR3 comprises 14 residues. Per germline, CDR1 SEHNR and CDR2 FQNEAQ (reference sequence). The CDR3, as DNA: TGTGCCAGCAGCTTACCCAAGGGGAATTCACCCCTCCACTTT. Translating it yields CASSLPKGNSPLHF. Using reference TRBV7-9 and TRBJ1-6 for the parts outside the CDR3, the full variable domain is DTGVSQNPRHKITKRGQNVTFRCDPISEHNRLYWYRQTLGQGPEFLTYFQNEAQLEKSRLLSDRFSAERPKGSFSTLEIQRTEQGDSAMYLCASSLPKGNSPLHFGNGTRLTVT.

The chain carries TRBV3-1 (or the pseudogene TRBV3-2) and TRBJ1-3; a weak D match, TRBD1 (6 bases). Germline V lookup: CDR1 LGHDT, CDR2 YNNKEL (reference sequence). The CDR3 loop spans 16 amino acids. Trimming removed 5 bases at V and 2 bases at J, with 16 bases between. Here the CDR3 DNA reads TGTGCCAGCAGCTTACCTTACACAGGGACTGGAAACACCATATATTTT. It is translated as CASSLPYTGTGNTIYF.

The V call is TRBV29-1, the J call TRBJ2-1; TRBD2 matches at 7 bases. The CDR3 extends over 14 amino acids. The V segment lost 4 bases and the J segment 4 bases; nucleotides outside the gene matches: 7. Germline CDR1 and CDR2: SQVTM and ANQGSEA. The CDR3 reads CSVVWLADYNEQFF. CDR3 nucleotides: TGCAGCGTTGTTTGGCTAGCGGATTACAATGAGCAGTTCTTC.

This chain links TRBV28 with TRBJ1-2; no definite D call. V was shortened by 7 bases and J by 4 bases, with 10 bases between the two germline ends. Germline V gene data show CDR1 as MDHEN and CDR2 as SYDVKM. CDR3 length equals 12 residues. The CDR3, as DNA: TGTGCCAGCACTAGTCTAGGCTATGGCTACACCTTC. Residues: CASTSLGYGYTF.

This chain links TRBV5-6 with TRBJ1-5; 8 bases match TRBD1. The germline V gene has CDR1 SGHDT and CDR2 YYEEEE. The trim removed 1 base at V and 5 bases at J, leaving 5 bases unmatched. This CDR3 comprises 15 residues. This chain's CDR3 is CASSLTDREDQPQHF. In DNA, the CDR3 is TGTGCCAGCAGCTTGACGGACAGGGAAGATCAGCCCCAGCATTTT.

In DNA, the CDR3 is TGTGCCATCAGTGGCCAGATAGCGAGTAACAATGAGCAGTTCTTC. It is translated as CAISGQIASNNEQFF. The rearrangement uses TRBV10-3 and TRBJ2-1; weak D call: TRBD2 (5 bases). CDR3 size: 15 residues. V was pared by 4 bases and J by 5 bases, with 15 bases between. Germline V CDR1 and CDR2: ENHRY, SYGVKD.

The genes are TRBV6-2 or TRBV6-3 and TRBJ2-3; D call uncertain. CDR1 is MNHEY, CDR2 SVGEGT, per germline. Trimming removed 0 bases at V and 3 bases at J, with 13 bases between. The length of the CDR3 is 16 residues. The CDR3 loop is CASSYSFLPVTDTQYF. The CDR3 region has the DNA TGTGCCAGCAGTTACTCGTTTTTGCCGGTTACAGATACGCAGTATTTT.

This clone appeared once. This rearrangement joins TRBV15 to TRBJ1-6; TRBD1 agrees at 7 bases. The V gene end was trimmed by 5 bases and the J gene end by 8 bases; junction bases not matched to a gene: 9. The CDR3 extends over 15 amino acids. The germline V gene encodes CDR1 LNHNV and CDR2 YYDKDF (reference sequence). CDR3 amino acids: CATSSIDRVYSPLHF. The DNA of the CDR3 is TGTGCCACCAGCTCAATAGACAGGGTCTATTCACCCCTCCACTTT.

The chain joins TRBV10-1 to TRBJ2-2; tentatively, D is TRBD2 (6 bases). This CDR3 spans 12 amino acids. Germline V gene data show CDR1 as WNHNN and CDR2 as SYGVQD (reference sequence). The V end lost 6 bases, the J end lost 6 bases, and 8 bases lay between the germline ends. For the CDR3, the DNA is TGCGCCAGCAGGGAGGGACCCGGGGAGCTGTTTTTT. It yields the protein CASREGPGELFF.

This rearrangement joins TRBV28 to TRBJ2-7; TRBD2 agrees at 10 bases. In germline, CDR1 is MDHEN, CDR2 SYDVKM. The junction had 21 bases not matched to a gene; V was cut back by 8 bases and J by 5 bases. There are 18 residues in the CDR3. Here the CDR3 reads CASPIFHTEREGRDEQYF. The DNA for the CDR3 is TGTGCCAGCCCAATCTTCCATACTGAGCGGGAGGGCCGCGACGAGCAGTACTTC.

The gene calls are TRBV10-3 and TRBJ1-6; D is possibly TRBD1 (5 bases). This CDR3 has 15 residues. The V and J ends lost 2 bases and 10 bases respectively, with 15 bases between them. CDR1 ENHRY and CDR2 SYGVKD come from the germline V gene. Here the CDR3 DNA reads TGTGCCATCAGTGAGGCCGGGAGGGCAGGGTCACCCCTCCACTTT. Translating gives CAISEAGRAGSPLHF.

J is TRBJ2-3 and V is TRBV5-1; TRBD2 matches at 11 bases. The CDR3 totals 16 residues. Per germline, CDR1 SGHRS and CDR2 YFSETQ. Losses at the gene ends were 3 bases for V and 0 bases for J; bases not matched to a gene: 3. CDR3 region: CASSSGLAVSTDTQYF. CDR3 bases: TGCGCCAGCAGCTCGGGACTAGCGGTGAGCACAGATACGCAGTATTTT.

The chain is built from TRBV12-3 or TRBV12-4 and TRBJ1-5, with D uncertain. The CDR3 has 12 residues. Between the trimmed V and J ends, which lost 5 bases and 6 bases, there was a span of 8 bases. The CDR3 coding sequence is TGTGCCAGCAGTCCCGAGTTTCAGCCCCAGCATTTT. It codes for CASSPEFQPQHF.

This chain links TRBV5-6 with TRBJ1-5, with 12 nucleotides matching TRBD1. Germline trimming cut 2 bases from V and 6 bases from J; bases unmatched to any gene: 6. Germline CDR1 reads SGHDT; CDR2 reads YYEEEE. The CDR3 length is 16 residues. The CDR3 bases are TGTGCCAGCAGCTTTGGGGGGACAGGGGGCTTTCAGCCCCAGCATTTT. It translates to CASSFGGTGGFQPQHF.

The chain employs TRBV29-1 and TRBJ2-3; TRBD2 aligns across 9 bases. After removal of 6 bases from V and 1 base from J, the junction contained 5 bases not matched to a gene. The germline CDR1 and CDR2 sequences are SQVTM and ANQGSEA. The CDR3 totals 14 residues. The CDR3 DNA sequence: TGCAGCGTGAGCGGGAGGATCGGCACAGATACGCAGTATTTT. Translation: CSVSGRIGTDTQYF.

CDR3 protein: CASTSTGGQPQHF. The CDR3 bases are TGTGCCAGCACTTCGACAGGCGGTCAGCCCCAGCATTTT. The chain uses TRBV27 and TRBJ1-5, with D possibly matching TRBD1 (6 bases). Germline V lookup: CDR1 MNHEY, CDR2 SMNVEV (reference sequence). Trimming shortened V by 7 bases and J by 6 bases, and 13 bases separated the two germline ends. This CDR3 spans 13 amino acids.

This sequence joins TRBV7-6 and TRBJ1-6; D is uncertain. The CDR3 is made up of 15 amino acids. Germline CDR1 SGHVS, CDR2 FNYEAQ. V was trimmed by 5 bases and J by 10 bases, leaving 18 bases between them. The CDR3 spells CASSPQDWWSSPLHF. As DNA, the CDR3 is TGTGCCAGCAGCCCCCAGGACTGGTGGAGCTCACCCCTCCACTTT.

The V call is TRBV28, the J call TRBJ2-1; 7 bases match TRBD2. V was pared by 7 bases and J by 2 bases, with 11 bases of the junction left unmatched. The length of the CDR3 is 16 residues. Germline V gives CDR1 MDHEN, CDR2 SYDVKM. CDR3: CASTSASGDAYNEQFF. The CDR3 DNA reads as TGTGCCAGCACCTCGGCCAGCGGGGACGCCTACAATGAGCAGTTCTTC.

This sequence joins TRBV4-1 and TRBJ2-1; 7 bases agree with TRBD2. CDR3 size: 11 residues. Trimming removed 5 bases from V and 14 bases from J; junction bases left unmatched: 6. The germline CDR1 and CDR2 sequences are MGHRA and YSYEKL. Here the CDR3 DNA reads TGCGCCAGCAGCGGTGCGGGAGTGGAGTTCTTC. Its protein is CASSGAGVEFF.

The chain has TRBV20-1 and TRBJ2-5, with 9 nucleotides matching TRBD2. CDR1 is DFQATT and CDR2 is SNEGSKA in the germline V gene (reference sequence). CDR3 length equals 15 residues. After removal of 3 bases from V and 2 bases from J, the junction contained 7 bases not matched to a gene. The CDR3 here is CSASRREGLQETQYF. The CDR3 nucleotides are TGCAGTGCTAGTAGGCGGGAGGGCCTTCAAGAGACCCAGTACTTC.

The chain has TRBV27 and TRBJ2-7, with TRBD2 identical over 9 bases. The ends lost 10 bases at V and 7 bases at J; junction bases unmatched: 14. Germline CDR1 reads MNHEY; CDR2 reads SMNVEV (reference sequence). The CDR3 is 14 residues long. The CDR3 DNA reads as TGTGCCATCCCGCGGGGGGGGGCCTTATGTGAGCAGTACTTC. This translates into CAIPRGGALCEQYF.

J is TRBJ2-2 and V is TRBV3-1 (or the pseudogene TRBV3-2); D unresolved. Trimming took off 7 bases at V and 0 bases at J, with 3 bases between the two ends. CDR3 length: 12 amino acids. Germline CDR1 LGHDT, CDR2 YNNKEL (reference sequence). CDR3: CASTTNTGELFF. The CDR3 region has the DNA TGTGCCAGCACCACGAACACCGGGGAGCTGTTTTTT.